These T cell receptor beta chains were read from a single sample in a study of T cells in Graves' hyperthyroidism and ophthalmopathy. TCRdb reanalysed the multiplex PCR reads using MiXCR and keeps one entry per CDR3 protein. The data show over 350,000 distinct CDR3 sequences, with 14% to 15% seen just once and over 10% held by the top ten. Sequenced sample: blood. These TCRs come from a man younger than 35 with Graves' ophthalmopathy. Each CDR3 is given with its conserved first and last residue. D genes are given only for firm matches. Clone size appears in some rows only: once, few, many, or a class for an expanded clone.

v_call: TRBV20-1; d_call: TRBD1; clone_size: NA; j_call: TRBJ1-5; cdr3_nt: TGCAGTGCTAGAGATCAGTCAGGGGGAAATCAGCCCCAGCATTTT; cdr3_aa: CSARDQSGGNQPQHF
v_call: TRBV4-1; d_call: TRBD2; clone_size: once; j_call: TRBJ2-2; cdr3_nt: TGCGCCAGCAGCTTTCAAGCGGGAGAGTGGACCGGGGAGCTGTTTTTT; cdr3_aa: CASSFQAGEWTGELFF
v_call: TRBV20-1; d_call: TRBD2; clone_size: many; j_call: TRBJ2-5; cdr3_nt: TGCAGTGCTCCCTCGACTAGCGGGAGTCGAGAGACCCAGTACTTC; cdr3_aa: CSAPSTSGSRETQYF
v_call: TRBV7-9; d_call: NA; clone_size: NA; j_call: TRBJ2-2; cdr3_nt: TGTGCCAGCAGCCTTACGGTCAACACCGGGGAGCTGTTTTTT; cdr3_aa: CASSLTVNTGELFF
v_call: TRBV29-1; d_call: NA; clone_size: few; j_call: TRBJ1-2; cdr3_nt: TGCAGCGTTATGGGCTACAGGAGCTATGGCTACACCTTC; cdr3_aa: CSVMGYRSYGYTF
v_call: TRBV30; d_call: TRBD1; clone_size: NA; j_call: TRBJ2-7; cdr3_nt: TGTGCCTGCCTTGGACAGGGGAGCTCCTACGGGCAGTACTTC; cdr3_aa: CACLGQGSSYGQYF
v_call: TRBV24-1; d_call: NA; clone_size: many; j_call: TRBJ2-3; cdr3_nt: TGTGCCACCGGGGGGACCACAGATACGCAGTATTTT; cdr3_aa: CATGGTTDTQYF
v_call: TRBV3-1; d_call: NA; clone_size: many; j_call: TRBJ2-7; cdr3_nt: TGTGCCAGCAGCCAACGGGCGGGTAGAAACTACGAGCAGTACTTC; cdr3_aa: CASSQRAGRNYEQYF
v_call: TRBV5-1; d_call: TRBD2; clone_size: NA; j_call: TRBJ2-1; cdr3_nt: TGCGCCAGCAGCCCCGGGACTAGCGGGGTGGATGAGCAGTTCTTC; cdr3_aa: CASSPGTSGVDEQFF
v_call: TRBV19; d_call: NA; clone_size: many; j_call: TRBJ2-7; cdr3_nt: TGTGCCAGTCAAGGGGACGGATTCTACGAGCAGTACTTC; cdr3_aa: CASQGDGFYEQYF